The 18 T cell receptor beta chains presented below share a single source sample, sequenced in a study of blood T cell repertoires in COVID-19. Libraries were prepared by immunoSEQ multiplex PCR; TCRdb keeps only in-frame clonotypes and omits some of them. The sample records around 250,000 clones, approximately 88% being singletons. The source material was PBMCs or T cells enriched from blood (not recorded which). These receptors all stem from a middle-aged woman who had been exposed to COVID-19.

The rearrangement uses TRBV25-1 and TRBJ2-1, with 8 nucleotides matching TRBD1. J gave up 8 bases and V 6 bases, and 9 bases lay outside the gene matches. Germline V gene data show CDR1 as MGHDK and CDR2 as SYGVNS. CDR3 size: 14 residues. This CDR3 reads CASSPGQVDHEQFF. Here the CDR3 DNA reads TGTGCCAGCAGCCCGGGACAGGTTGACCATGAGCAGTTCTTC.

J is TRBJ1-2 and V is TRBV9; perhaps TRBD1 as D (5 bases). Germline V gene sequence: CDR1 SGDLS, CDR2 YYNGEE. CDR3 length: 15 residues. The ends were cut back, 4 bases at V and 2 bases at J, with 15 bases in the middle. The CDR3 nucleotides read TGTGCCAGCAGCCCCTCAAATGGGGCCAACTATGGCTACACCTTC. This encodes CASSPSNGANYGYTF.

V gene TRBV25-1 combines with J gene TRBJ2-5; no definite D call. Germline V gives CDR1 MGHDK, CDR2 SYGVNS. The CDR3 is 12 residues long. V was pared by 4 bases and J by 5 bases, with 8 bases between. CDR3 coding DNA: TGTGCCAGCAGTGTTAGCATGGAGACCCAGTACTTC. It encodes CASSVSMETQYF.

There are a few counts of this clone. The CDR3 sequence: CASGGITDTGELFF. The CDR3 region has the DNA TGTGCCAGCGGGGGCATTACTGACACCGGGGAGCTGTTTTTT. The V gene is TRBV6-5, the J gene TRBJ2-2, with D tentatively TRBD1 (6 bases). Trimming cost V 8 bases and J 3 bases, with 13 bases left between them. The CDR3 extends over 14 amino acids. Germline CDR1 and CDR2: MNHEY and SVGAGI.

This chain joins TRBV19 and TRBJ1-2; D may be TRBD1 (6 bases). The germline gives CDR1 LNHDA, CDR2 SQIVND (reference sequence). V dropped 7 bases and J dropped 6 bases, with 24 bases sitting between them. This CDR3 comprises 16 residues. The CDR3 here is CASTDHPGALLNGYTF. In DNA form, the CDR3 reads TGTGCCAGTACAGATCACCCAGGGGCACTACTTAATGGCTACACCTTC.

The chain has TRBV29-1 and TRBJ1-4; D may be TRBD1 (6 bases). CDR3 length: 13 residues. Trimming took off 7 bases at V and 2 bases at J, with 11 bases between the two ends. Looked up from germline, CDR1 is SQVTM and CDR2 is ANQGSEA. The CDR3 DNA reads as TGCAGCGCCAAGGGGGGGACTAATGAAAAACTGTTTTTT. Its protein is CSAKGGTNEKLFF.

V is TRBV5-1 and J is TRBJ2-7; the match to TRBD1 covers 9 bases. J was trimmed by 1 base and V by 1 base; bases with no gene match: 6. Germline lookup yields CDR1 SGHRS and CDR2 YFSETQ. This CDR3 is built from 16 residues. This chain's CDR3 is CASSLIPGQGSYEQYF. CDR3 sequence (DNA): TGCGCCAGCAGCTTGATTCCGGGACAGGGATCCTACGAGCAGTACTTC.

This clone was observed a handful of times. This chain joins TRBV28 and TRBJ2-2, with TRBD1 identical over 7 bases. CDR3 length: 19 residues. Germline trimming cut 4 bases from V and 1 base from J; bases unmatched to any gene: 15. Germline assignment: CDR1 MDHEN and CDR2 SYDVKM. DNA for the CDR3: TGTGCCAGCAGTTGGGGTCTTACCCCGGGACAGATGAACACCGGGGAGCTGTTTTTT. Translation gives CASSWGLTPGQMNTGELFF.

The chain uses TRBV28 and TRBJ1-5, with 9 bases that match TRBD1. The J segment lost 6 bases and the V segment lost 0 bases, leaving 6 bases of the junction unmatched. CDR3 length: 16 amino acids. Germline V gene lookup returns CDR1 MDHEN and CDR2 SYDVKM. The CDR3 coding sequence is TGTGCCAGCAGTTTATGGGGGACAGGGTCTAGTCAGCCCCAGCATTTT. It yields the protein CASSLWGTGSSQPQHF.

The J gene is TRBJ1-1, the V gene TRBV6-2 or TRBV6-3; D gene uncertain. Germline V gene sequence: CDR1 MNHEY, CDR2 SVGEGT. This CDR3 is built from 17 residues. The V end was cut by 4 bases, the J end by 0 bases, with 18 bases between. DNA for the CDR3: TGTGCCAGCAGTTTCCAAACTCTAACAGTCCTGAACACTGAAGCTTTCTTT. Translated, it gives CASSFQTLTVLNTEAFF.

This clone was found once. This rearrangement joins TRBV29-1 to TRBJ2-5; D remains unclear. This CDR3 comprises 11 residues. Looked up from germline, CDR1 is SQVTM and CDR2 is ANQGSEA. V was trimmed by 5 bases and J by 5 bases, leaving 9 bases between them. CDR3 amino acids: CSVLTRETQYF. The CDR3 DNA follows: TGCAGCGTTCTCACCAGGGAGACCCAGTACTTC.

V and J are TRBV4-2 and TRBJ1-6, with TRBD1 identical over 10 bases. CDR1 is LGHNA, CDR2 YNFKEQ, per germline. J gave up 10 bases and V 4 bases, and 4 bases lay outside the gene matches. The CDR3 runs 14 residues. CDR3 sequence: CASSPDRGRSPLHF. As DNA, the CDR3 is TGTGCCAGCAGCCCTGACAGGGGGCGATCACCCCTCCACTTT.

The rearrangement joins TRBV28 to TRBJ1-5; weak D call: TRBD1 (5 bases). V was cut by 1 base and J by 4 bases, with 8 bases left in between. CDR3 length equals 14 residues. Germline-derived CDR1 and CDR2 are MDHEN and SYDVKM. The DNA for the CDR3 is TGTGCCAGCAGTTTATCGCCAGGGAATCAGCCCCAGCATTTT. This encodes CASSLSPGNQPQHF.

The V and J genes are TRBV3-1 (or the pseudogene TRBV3-2) and TRBJ1-1; D gene ambiguous. Germline V gene sequence: CDR1 LGHDT, CDR2 YNNKEL (reference sequence). The CDR3 is 13 amino acids. Trimming shortened V by 1 base and J by 4 bases, and 7 bases separated the two germline ends. The CDR3 nucleotides are TGTGCCAGCAGCCAAGGGTTCGGCACTGAAGCTTTCTTT. Its translation: CASSQGFGTEAFF.

V usage is TRBV15 and J usage is TRBJ2-1, with 9 positions matching TRBD2. Trimming took 0 bases from V and 4 from J; bases not matched to a gene: 10. The CDR3 covers 18 residues. The germline gives CDR1 LNHNV, CDR2 YYDKDF (reference sequence). CDR3 DNA: TGTGCCACCAGCAGAGATCGAACTTCTAGCGGGGTTTACAATGAGCAGTTCTTC. The encoded protein is CATSRDRTSSGVYNEQFF. The variable domain in full, completed from reference TRBV15 and TRBJ2-1, reads DAMVIQNPRYQVTQFGKPVTLSCSQTLNHNVMYWYQQKSSQAPKLLFHYYDKDFNNEADTPDNFQSRRPNTSFCFLDIRSPGLGDTAMYLCATSRDRTSSGVYNEQFFGPGTRLTVL.

V gene TRBV9 combines with J gene TRBJ1-6; 8 nucleotides line up with TRBD1. J gave up 0 bases and V 4 bases, and 15 bases lay outside the gene matches. From germline, CDR1 is SGDLS and CDR2 YYNGEE. The CDR3 sequence is 20 residues long. CDR3 DNA: TGTGCCAGCAGCCCCCTTGGCCGGACAGGGCGGAGCTCCTATAATTCACCCCTCCACTTT. Its protein product is CASSPLGRTGRSSYNSPLHF.

This chain joins TRBV28 and TRBJ1-4; 7 bases agree with TRBD1. The CDR3 contains 15 residues. The junction had 7 bases not matched to a gene; V was cut back by 2 bases and J by 7 bases. CDR1 is MDHEN and CDR2 is SYDVKM in the germline V gene. CDR3 sequence reads: CASSLNPGQAEKLFF. In DNA, the CDR3 is TGTGCCAGCAGTTTAAATCCCGGACAGGCTGAAAAACTGTTTTTT.

The chain couples TRBV2 to TRBJ2-7; possibly TRBD2 for D (5 bases). Germline V CDR1 and CDR2: SNHLY, FYNNEI. Trimming took 6 bases from V and 3 from J, leaving 9 bases between them. The CDR3 contains 12 residues. The CDR3 bases are TGTGCCAGCAGCCCGGGGAACTACGAGCAGTACGTC. Amino acids: CASSPGNYEQYV.